A selection of T cell receptor beta chains follows, all from one sample in a study of tissue T cells after allogeneic stem cell transplantation. Only in-frame clones appear in the TCRdb table, and some are missing; sequencing was by immunoSEQ multiplex PCR. Of some 25,000 clones in the sample, about 90% were seen once. The material sequenced was blood, taken before transplantation. The receptor source for this set is a male donor older than 55 who later had graft-versus-host disease after an allogeneic stem cell transplant. Both conserved end residues are part of each CDR3. The order of the fields is J gene, V gene, D gene, clone size, CDR3 protein, CDR3 DNA. The D gene is left open where the match is weak. Not all rows give a size; the values are once, few, many and, for expanded clones, a class.

TRBJ2-1 TRBV5-6 NA NA CASNKAGLTYNEQFF TGTGCCAGCAACAAAGCGGGCCTAACCTACAATGAGCAGTTCTTC
TRBJ2-2 TRBV11-3 NA once CASSSSGTGELFF TGTGCCAGCAGCTCCTCAGGGACCGGGGAGCTGTTTTTT
TRBJ1-2 TRBV27 NA once CASSLGGLFNYGYTF TGTGCCAGCAGTTTGGGGGGGCTTTTTAACTATGGCTACACCTTC
TRBJ2-3 TRBV7-9 TRBD2 NA CASSSRGLAHTDTQYF TGTGCCAGCAGCTCCCGGGGACTAGCGCACACAGATACGCAGTATTTT
TRBJ1-1 TRBV7-8 TRBD1 NA CASSFGQGDTEAFF TGTGCCAGCAGCTTCGGACAGGGGGACACTGAAGCTTTCTTT
TRBJ2-3 TRBV7-9 NA NA CASSSEGVATTDTQYF TGTGCCAGCAGCTCGGAGGGGGTGGCGACCACAGATACGCAGTATTTT
TRBJ2-1 TRBV7-2 TRBD2 NA CASSYQAGGEQFF TGTGCCAGCAGCTACCAAGCGGGGGGGGAGCAGTTCTTC
TRBJ1-2 TRBV4-3 NA NA CASSLQAGVTGMRYGYTF TGCGCCAGCAGCCTACAAGCGGGTGTTACAGGGATGCGCTATGGCTACACCTTC
TRBJ1-1 TRBV5-6 NA NA CASSLVPREAFF TGTGCCAGCAGCTTGGTTCCCAGAGAAGCTTTCTTT
TRBJ2-3 TRBV3-1/TRBV3-2 NA once CASSQVGTQYF TGTGCCAGCAGCCAAGTTGGTACGCAGTATTTT
TRBJ2-7 TRBV7-9 NA NA CASRLGGSGYEQYF TGTGCCAGCAGACTAGGAGGGTCTGGTTACGAGCAGTACTTC
TRBJ1-2 TRBV7-2 TRBD1 NA CASSLDRGRGVYGYTF TGTGCCAGCAGCCTAGACAGGGGGCGCGGTGTCTATGGCTACACCTTC
TRBJ2-1 TRBV25-1 NA NA CASSDSGSTYNEQFF TGTGCCAGCAGTGATAGCGGTTCCACCTACAATGAGCAGTTCTTC
TRBJ2-7 TRBV29-1 NA NA CSATTDTYEQYF TGCAGCGCGACTACGGACACCTACGAGCAGTACTTC
TRBJ2-7 TRBV6-5 NA NA CASRYTITYEQYF TGTGCCAGCAGATACACGATTACCTACGAGCAGTACTTC
TRBJ2-3 TRBV2 TRBD2 once CASSRGWTSGGLATDTQYF TGTGCCAGCAGTCGCGGCTGGACTAGCGGGGGGCTAGCAACAGATACGCAGTATTTT
TRBJ2-2 TRBV5-1 NA NA CASSLAPGTRELFF TGCGCCAGCAGCTTGGCGCCCGGGACCCGGGAGCTGTTTTTT
TRBJ1-5 TRBV18 TRBD1 NA CASSPSMGTGVQPQHF TGTGCCAGCTCACCCTCCATGGGGACAGGGGTTCAGCCCCAGCATTTT
TRBJ1-5 TRBV6-2/TRBV6-3 NA NA CASSRQALWPQHF TGTGCCAGCAGTCGACAGGCCCTGTGGCCCCAGCATTTT
TRBJ1-1 TRBV5-1 TRBD1 once CASSLARGLNTEAFF TGCGCCAGCAGCTTGGCCAGGGGGCTGAACACTGAAGCTTTCTTT
TRBJ1-1 TRBV27 NA few CASSLGQSQNTEAFF TGTGCCAGCAGTCTCGGACAGAGTCAGAACACTGAAGCTTTCTTT
TRBJ1-3 TRBV12-3/TRBV12-4 NA NA CASTGGSGNTIYF TGTGCCAGTACTGGCGGCTCTGGAAACACCATATATTTT
TRBJ2-3 TRBV19 TRBD1 NA CASSGQGARTDTQYF TGTGCCAGTAGTGGACAGGGGGCGCGGACAGATACGCAGTATTTT
TRBJ1-5 TRBV19 NA once CASSIYSRESNQPQHF TGTGCCAGTAGTATCTACAGCAGGGAAAGCAATCAGCCCCAGCATTTT
TRBJ1-2 TRBV28 NA NA CASSSTASLNYGYTF TGTGCCAGCAGTTCAACAGCGAGCCTAAACTATGGCTACACCTTC
TRBJ1-2 TRBV2 NA few CASSVGGGNYGYTF TGTGCCAGCAGTGTGGGAGGGGGAAACTATGGCTACACCTTC
TRBJ1-2 TRBV12-3/TRBV12-4 NA NA CASSSRTVYTF TGTGCCAGCAGTTCGAGGACCGTGTACACCTTC
TRBJ1-5 TRBV5-8 NA NA CASSLWGNGNQPQHF TGTGCCAGCAGCTTGTGGGGGAATGGGAATCAGCCCCAGCATTTT
TRBJ1-4 TRBV5-1 NA few CASSLEPPRAGGEKLFF TGCGCCAGCAGCTTGGAACCCCCCAGGGCGGGAGGTGAAAAACTGTTTTTT
TRBJ1-2 TRBV7-2 NA NA CASSLAPVGQSYGYTF TGTGCCAGCAGCTTAGCGCCCGTTGGGCAGTCCTATGGCTACACCTTC
TRBJ2-1 TRBV29-1 NA NA CSPSVRARGAVYNEQFF TGCAGCCCTTCTGTCCGGGCCAGAGGAGCGGTCTACAATGAGCAGTTCTTC
TRBJ1-5 TRBV5-1 NA NA CASSLGLGNNQPQHF TGCGCCAGCAGCTTGGGTTTAGGGAACAATCAGCCCCAGCATTTT
TRBJ1-6 TRBV5-1 TRBD1 NA CASSGGTAYNSPLHF TGCGCCAGCAGCGGTGGGACAGCCTATAATTCACCCCTCCACTTT
TRBJ1-6 TRBV3-1/TRBV3-2 NA NA CASSQGAYSPLHF TGTGCCAGCAGCCAAGGGGCCTATTCACCCCTCCACTTT
TRBJ1-2 TRBV14 TRBD1 NA CASSQLTGGLGYTF TGTGCCAGCAGCCAACTGACAGGGGGGCTTGGCTACACCTTC
TRBJ1-2 TRBV27 NA NA CASSQVPGATVGGGYTF TGTGCCAGCAGCCAAGTCCCAGGGGCTACTGTGGGAGGTGGCTACACCTTC
TRBJ1-5 TRBV30 NA NA CAWSGGGLQPQHF TGTGCCTGGAGCGGGGGGGGGCTTCAGCCCCAGCATTTT
TRBJ1-1 TRBV4-1 NA NA CASSQDRPGGVFEAFF TGCGCCAGCAGCCAAGATCGTCCGGGCGGGGTTTTTGAAGCTTTCTTT
TRBJ1-2 TRBV9 NA NA CASSARTNYGYTF TGTGCCAGCAGCGCCAGGACAAACTATGGCTACACCTTC
TRBJ1-1 TRBV14 NA once CASSLGLGSAAFF TGTGCCAGCAGCCTTGGACTGGGGTCGGCAGCTTTCTTT
TRBJ2-1 TRBV10-3 NA once CAISESAGGRGRYNEQFF TGTGCCATCAGTGAGTCAGCTGGCGGGCGGGGGCGGTACAATGAGCAGTTCTTC
TRBJ1-5 TRBV19 NA NA CASSTWTGAKNQPQHF TGTGCCAGTAGTACCTGGACCGGGGCCAAAAATCAGCCCCAGCATTTT
TRBJ1-5 TRBV7-2 NA NA CASSFAGIFNQPQHF TGTGCCAGCAGCTTTGCGGGAATATTCAATCAGCCCCAGCATTTT
TRBJ2-2 TRBV4-2 TRBD2 few CASRTTSAGELFF TGTGCCAGCAGGACGACTAGCGCCGGGGAGCTGTTTTTT
TRBJ1-6 TRBV5-4 NA few CASSFGGQLNSPLHF TGTGCCAGCAGCTTTGGGGGACAACTTAATTCACCCCTCCACTTT
TRBJ2-1 TRBV7-9 TRBD2 once CASSLDRSSSGRVNEQFF TGTGCCAGCAGCTTAGACCGTTCGAGCAGCGGGAGGGTCAATGAGCAGTTCTTC
TRBJ1-6 TRBV7-2 NA NA CASSLWDGRNSPLHF TGTGCCAGCAGCCTATGGGACGGTAGGAATTCACCCCTCCACTTT
TRBJ1-2 TRBV4-2 NA NA CASSQDSTGNYGYTF TGTGCCAGCAGCCAAGATAGCACAGGAAACTATGGCTACACCTTC
TRBJ1-2 TRBV12-3/TRBV12-4 TRBD1 NA CASSYRGYGYTF TGTGCCAGCAGTTACAGGGGCTATGGCTACACCTTC
TRBJ2-7 TRBV7-3 NA NA CASSLTPSDSYEQYF TGTGCCAGCAGCTTAACCCCTAGCGACTCCTACGAGCAGTACTTC
TRBJ1-2 TRBV7-6 TRBD1 NA CASSAGQGYGYTF TGTGCCAGCAGCGCGGGACAGGGCTATGGCTACACCTTC
TRBJ1-2 TRBV27 NA NA CASLSPLSGYTF TGTGCCAGCCTCTCCCCCTTGAGTGGCTACACCTTC
TRBJ1-3 TRBV19 NA NA CASSPVGVRNTIYF TGTGCCAGTAGTCCCGTGGGGGTTCGAAACACCATATATTTT
TRBJ2-3 TRBV4-1 TRBD2 NA CASSPTIGTSGGTDTQYF TGCGCCAGCAGCCCCACGATAGGGACTAGCGGGGGCACAGATACGCAGTATTTT
TRBJ2-7 TRBV4-1 TRBD1 once CASSQDRGIQYF TGCGCCAGCAGCCAGGACAGGGGCATACAGTACTTC